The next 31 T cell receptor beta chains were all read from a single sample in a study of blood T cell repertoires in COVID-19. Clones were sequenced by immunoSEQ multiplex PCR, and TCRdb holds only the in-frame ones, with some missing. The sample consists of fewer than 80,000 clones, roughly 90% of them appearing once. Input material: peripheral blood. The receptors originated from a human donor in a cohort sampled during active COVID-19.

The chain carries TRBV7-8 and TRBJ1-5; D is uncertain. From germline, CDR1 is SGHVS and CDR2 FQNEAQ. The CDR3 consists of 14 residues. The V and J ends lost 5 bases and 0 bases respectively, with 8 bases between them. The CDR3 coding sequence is TGTGCCAGCAGCCCGGCGGCTAGCAATCAGCCCCAGCATTTT. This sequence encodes CASSPAASNQPQHF.

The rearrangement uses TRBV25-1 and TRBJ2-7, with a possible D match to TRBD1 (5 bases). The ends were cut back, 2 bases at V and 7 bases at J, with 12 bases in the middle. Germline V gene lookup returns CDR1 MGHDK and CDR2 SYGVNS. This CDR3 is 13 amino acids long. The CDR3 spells CASSEQGAWEQYF. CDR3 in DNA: TGTGCCAGCAGTGAACAAGGGGCTTGGGAGCAGTACTTC.

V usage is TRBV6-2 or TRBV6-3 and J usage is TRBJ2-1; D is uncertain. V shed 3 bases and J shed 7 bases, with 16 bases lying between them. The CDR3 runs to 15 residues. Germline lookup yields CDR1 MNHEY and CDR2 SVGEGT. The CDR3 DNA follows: TGTGCCAGCAGTTATACCCCTATAACCCGGAATGAGCAGTTCTTC. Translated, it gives CASSYTPITRNEQFF.

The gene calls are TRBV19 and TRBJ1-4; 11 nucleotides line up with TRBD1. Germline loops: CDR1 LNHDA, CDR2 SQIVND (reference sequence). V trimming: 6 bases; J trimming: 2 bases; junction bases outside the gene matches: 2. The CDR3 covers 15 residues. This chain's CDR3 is CASRGQGGTNEKLFF. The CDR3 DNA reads TGTGCCAGTAGGGGACAGGGGGGCACTAATGAAAAACTGTTTTTT.

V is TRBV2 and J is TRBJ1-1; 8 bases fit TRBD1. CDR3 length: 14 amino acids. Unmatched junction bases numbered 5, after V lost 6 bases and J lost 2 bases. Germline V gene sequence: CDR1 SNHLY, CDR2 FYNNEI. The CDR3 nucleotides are TGTGCCAGCAGAGTCGCAGGGGGCAACACTGAAGCTTTCTTT. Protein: CASRVAGGNTEAFF.

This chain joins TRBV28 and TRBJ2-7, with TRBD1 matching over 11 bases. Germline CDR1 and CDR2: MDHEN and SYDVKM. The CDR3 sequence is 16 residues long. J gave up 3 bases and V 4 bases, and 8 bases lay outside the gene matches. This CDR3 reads CASSSQSGTGGYEQYF. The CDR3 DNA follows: TGTGCCAGCAGTTCACAGTCCGGGACAGGGGGCTACGAGCAGTACTTC.

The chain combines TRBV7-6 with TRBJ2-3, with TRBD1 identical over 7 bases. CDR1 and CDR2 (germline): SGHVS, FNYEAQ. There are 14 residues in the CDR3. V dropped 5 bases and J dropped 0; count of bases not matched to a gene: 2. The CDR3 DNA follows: TGTGCCAGCAGCAGGGGGCAGAGCACAGATACGCAGTATTTT. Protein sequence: CASSRGQSTDTQYF.

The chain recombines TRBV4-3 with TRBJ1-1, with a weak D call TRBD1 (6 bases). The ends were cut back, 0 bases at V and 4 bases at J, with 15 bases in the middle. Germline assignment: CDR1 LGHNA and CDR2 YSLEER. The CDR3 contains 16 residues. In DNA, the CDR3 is TGCGCCAGCAGCCAAGACCCCGGGACAAGGAGCACTGAAGCTTTCTTT. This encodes CASSQDPGTRSTEAFF.

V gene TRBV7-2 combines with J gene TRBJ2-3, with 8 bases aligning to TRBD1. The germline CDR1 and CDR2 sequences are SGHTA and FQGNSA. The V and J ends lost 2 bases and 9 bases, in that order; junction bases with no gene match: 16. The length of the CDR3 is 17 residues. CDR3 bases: TGTGCCAGCAGCTTACTTACAGGGGGGCTCGCGGGGAGGACGCAGTATTTT. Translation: CASSLLTGGLAGRTQYF. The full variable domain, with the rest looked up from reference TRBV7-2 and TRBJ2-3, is GAGVSQSPSNKVTEKGKDVELRCDPISGHTALYWYRQSLGQGLEFLIYFQGNSAPDKSGLPSDRFSAERTGGSVSTLTIQRTQQEDSAVYLCASSLLTGGLAGRTQYFGPGTRLTVL.

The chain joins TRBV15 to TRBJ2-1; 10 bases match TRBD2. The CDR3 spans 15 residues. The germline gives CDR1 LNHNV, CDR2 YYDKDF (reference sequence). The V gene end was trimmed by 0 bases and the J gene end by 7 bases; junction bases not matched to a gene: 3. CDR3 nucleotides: TGTGCCACCAGCAGAGAAGCGGGGGGGACGAATGAGCAGTTCTTC. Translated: CATSREAGGTNEQFF.

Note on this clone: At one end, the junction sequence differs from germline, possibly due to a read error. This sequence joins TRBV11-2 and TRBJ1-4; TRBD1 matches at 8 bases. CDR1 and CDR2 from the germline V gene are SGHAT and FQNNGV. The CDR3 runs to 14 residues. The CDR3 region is CASSPTGAKEKLFF. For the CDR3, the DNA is TGTGCCAGCAGCCCGACAGGGGCTAAGGAAAAACTGTTTTTT. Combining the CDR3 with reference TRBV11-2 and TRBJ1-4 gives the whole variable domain EAGVAQSPRYKIIEKRQSVAFWCNPISGHATLYWYQQILGQGPKLLIQFQNNGVVDDSQLPKDRFSAERLKGVDSTLKIQPAKLEDSAVYLCASSPTGAKEKLFFGSGTQLSVL.

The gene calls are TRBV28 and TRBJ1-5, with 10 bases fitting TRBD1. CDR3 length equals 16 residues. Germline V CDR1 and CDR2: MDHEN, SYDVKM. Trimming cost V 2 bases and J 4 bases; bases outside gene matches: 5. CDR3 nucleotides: TGTGCCAGCAGTTTAGCGGGACAGGGGCCGAATCAGCCCCAGCATTTT. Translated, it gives CASSLAGQGPNQPQHF. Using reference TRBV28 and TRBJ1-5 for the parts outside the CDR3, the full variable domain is DVKVTQSSRYLVKRTGEKVFLECVQDMDHENMFWYRQDPGLGLRLIYFSYDVKMKEKGDIPEGYSVSREKKERFSLILESASTNQTSMYLCASSLAGQGPNQPQHFGDGTRLSIL.

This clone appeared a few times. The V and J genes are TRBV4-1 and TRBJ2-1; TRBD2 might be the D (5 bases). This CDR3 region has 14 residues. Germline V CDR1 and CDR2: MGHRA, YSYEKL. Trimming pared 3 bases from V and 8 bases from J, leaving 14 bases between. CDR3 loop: CASSQPTGIDEQFF. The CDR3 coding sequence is TGCGCCAGCAGCCAGCCGACGGGGATAGATGAGCAGTTCTTC.

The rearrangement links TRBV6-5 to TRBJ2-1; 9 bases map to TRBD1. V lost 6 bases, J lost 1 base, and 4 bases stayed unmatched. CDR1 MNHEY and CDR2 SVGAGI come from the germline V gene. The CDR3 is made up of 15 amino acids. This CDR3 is CASSPGQGSYNEQFF. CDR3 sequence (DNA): TGTGCCAGCAGCCCGGGACAGGGTTCCTACAATGAGCAGTTCTTC.

This CDR3 reads CASSFRTPSNQPQHF. The CDR3 region has the DNA TGTGCCAGCAGTTTTCGGACACCCAGCAATCAGCCCCAGCATTTT. The chain carries TRBV28 and TRBJ1-5; D perhaps matches TRBD1 (5 bases). The germline CDR1 and CDR2 sequences are MDHEN and SYDVKM. CDR3 size: 15 residues. V lost 3 bases and J 1 base, leaving 10 bases between the germline ends.

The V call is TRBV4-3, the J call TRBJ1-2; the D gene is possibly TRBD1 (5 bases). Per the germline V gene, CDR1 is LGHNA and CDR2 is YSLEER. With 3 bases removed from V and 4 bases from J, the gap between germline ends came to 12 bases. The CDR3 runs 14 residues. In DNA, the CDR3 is TGCGCCAGCAGCCAGCAGACGGGACTCTATGGCTACACCTTC. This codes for CASSQQTGLYGYTF.

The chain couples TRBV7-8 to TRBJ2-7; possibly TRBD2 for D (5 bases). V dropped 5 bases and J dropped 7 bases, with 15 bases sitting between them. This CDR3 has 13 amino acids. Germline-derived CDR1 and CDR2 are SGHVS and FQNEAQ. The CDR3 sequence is CASSPRGRLEQYF. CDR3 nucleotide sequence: TGTGCCAGCAGCCCCCGGGGTCGGCTAGAGCAGTACTTC.

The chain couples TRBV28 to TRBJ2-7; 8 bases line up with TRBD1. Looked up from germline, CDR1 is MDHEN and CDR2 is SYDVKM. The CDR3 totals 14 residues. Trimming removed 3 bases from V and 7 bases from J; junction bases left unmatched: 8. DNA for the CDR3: TGTGCCAGCAGTTTCTGGACAGGGTCGAAAGAGCAGTACTTC. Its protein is CASSFWTGSKEQYF.

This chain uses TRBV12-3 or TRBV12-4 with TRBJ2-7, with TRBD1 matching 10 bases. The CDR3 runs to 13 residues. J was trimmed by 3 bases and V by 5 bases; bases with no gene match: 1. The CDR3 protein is CASSRDRGYEQYF. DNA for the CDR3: TGTGCCAGCAGTCGGGACAGGGGCTACGAGCAGTACTTC.

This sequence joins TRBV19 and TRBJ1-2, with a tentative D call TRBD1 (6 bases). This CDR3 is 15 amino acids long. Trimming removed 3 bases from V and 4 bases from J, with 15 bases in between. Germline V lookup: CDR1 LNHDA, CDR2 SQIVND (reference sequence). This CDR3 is CASSIGAGESYGYTF. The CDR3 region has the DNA TGTGCCAGTAGTATTGGGGCAGGGGAGAGCTATGGCTACACCTTC.

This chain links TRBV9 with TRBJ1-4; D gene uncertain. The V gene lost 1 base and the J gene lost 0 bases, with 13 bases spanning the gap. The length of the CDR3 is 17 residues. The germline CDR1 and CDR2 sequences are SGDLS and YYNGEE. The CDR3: CASSVLEGTATNEKLFF. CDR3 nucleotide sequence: TGTGCCAGCAGCGTACTGGAGGGAACTGCAACTAATGAAAAACTGTTTTTT.

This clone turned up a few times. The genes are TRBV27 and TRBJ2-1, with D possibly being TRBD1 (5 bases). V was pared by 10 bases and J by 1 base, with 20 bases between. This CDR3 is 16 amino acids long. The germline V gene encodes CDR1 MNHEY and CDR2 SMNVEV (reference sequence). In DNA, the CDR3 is TGTGCCACCAAGCTTCAGGGTATGGGATCCTACAATGAGCAGTTCTTC. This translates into CATKLQGMGSYNEQFF.

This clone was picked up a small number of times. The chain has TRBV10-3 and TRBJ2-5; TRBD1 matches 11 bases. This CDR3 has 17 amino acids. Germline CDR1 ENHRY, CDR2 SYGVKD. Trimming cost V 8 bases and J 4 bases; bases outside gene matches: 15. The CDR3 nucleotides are TGTGCCATCTCCACCGGGACAGGGGGGGCGGTGGGAGAGACCCAGTACTTC. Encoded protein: CAISTGTGGAVGETQYF.

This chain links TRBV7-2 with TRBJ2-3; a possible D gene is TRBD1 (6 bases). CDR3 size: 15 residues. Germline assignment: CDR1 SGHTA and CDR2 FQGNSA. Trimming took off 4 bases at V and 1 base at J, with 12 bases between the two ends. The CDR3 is CASSSAAGGTDTQYF. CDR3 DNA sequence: TGTGCCAGCAGCTCGGCCGCAGGGGGCACAGATACGCAGTATTTT.

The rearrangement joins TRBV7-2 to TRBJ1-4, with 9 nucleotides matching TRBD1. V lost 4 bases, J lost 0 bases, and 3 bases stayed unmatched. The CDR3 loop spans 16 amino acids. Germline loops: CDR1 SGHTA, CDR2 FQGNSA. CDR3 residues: CASSYRQGATNEKLFF. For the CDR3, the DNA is TGTGCCAGCAGCTACCGACAGGGGGCAACTAATGAAAAACTGTTTTTT. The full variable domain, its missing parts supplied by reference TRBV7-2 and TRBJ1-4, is GAGVSQSPSNKVTEKGKDVELRCDPISGHTALYWYRQSLGQGLEFLIYFQGNSAPDKSGLPSDRFSAERTGGSVSTLTIQRTQQEDSAVYLCASSYRQGATNEKLFFGSGTQLSVL.

The CDR3: CASSPLPGTSADNEQFF. For the CDR3, the DNA is TGTGCCAGCAGCCCCCTCCCCGGGACTAGCGCTGACAATGAGCAGTTCTTC. The chain carries TRBV27 and TRBJ2-1; 10 nucleotides line up with TRBD2. Germline V gene lookup returns CDR1 MNHEY and CDR2 SMNVEV (reference sequence). This CDR3 comprises 17 residues. The ends lost 6 bases at V and 5 bases at J; junction bases unmatched: 13.

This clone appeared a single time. CDR3 loop: CASSLFGTSPYNEQFF. The CDR3 nucleotides are TGTGCCAGCAGTCTTTTCGGGACTAGTCCCTACAATGAGCAGTTCTTC. The V call is TRBV3-1 (or the pseudogene TRBV3-2), the J call TRBJ2-1; 8 positions match TRBD2. Looked up from germline, CDR1 is LGHDT and CDR2 is YNNKEL (reference sequence). CDR3 size: 16 residues. Losses at the gene ends were 6 bases for V and 2 bases for J; bases not matched to a gene: 9.

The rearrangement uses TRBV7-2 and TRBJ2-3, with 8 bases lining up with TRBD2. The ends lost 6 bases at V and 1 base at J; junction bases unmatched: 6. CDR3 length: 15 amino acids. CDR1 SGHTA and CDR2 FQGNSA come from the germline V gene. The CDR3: CASSIAGQGTDTQYF. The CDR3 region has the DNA TGTGCCAGCAGTATAGCGGGACAAGGCACAGATACGCAGTATTTT.

The CDR3 nucleotides read TGTGCCAGCAGCTTGGAGGTTCTAGCGGGAGTCTACAATGAGCAGTTCTTC. This translates into CASSLEVLAGVYNEQFF. V is TRBV5-5 and J is TRBJ2-1; 10 bases map to TRBD2. With 0 bases clipped from V and 3 bases from J, the junction kept 6 bases outside the gene matches. The CDR3 is 17 residues long. Germline lookup yields CDR1 SGHKS and CDR2 YYEKEE (reference sequence).

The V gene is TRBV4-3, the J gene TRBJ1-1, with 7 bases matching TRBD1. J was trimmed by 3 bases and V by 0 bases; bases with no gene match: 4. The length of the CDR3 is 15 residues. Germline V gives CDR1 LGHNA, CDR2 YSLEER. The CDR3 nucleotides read TGCGCCAGCAGCCAAGATTGGGACAGCTACACTGAAGCTTTCTTT. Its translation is CASSQDWDSYTEAFF.

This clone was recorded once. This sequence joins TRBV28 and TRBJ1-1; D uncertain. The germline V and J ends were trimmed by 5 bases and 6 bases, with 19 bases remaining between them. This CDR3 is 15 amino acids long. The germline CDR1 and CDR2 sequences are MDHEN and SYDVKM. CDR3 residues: CASSHDLQYFPEAFF. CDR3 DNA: TGTGCCAGCAGTCATGATCTACAGTATTTCCCTGAAGCTTTCTTT.